This T cell receptor beta chain was found in a study of type 1 and type 2 diabetes patients. Regarding the study as a whole: Between type 2 diabetes and control samples, V and J usage averaged about 0.97 correlation.

As concerns this clonotype: The antigen remains unidentified.

Each participant gave about 10 milliliters of peripheral blood. CDR3 length: 18 amino acids. Trimming removed 1 base from V and 0 bases from J, with 17 bases in between. Germline assignment: CDR1 LNHDA and CDR2 SQIVND (reference sequence). PCR was run on genomic DNA. The TCR beta CDR3 region was amplified using 30 forward and 13 reverse primers. One entry per CDR3 protein results from TCRdb running MiXCR on the multiplex PCR reads. The profile shows around 300,000 distinct CDR3 sequences, roughly 44% of them singletons. The clonotype originates from a young man with type 2 diabetes. V usage is TRBV19 and J usage is TRBJ2-3, with D perhaps TRBD2 (5 bases). The source material was peripheral blood mononuclear cells (PBMCs). This CDR3 reads CASSIALLGPSSTDTQYF. For the CDR3, the DNA is TGTGCCAGTAGTATAGCTTTACTAGGTCCCTCTAGCACAGATACGCAGTATTTT.